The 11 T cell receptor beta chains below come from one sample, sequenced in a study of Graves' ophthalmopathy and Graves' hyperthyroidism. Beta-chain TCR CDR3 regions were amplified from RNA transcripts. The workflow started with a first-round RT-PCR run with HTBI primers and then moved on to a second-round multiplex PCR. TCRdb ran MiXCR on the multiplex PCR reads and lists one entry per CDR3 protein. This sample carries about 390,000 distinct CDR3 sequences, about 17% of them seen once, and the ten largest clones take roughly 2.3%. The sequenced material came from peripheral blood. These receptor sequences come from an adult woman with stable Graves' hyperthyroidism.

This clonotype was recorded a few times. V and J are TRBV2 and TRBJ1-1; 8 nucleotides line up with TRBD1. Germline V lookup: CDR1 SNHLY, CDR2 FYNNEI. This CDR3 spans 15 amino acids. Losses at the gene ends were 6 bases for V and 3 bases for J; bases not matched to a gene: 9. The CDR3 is CASREPTGDYTEAFF. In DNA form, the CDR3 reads TGTGCCAGCAGGGAACCGACAGGGGACTACACTGAAGCTTTCTTT.

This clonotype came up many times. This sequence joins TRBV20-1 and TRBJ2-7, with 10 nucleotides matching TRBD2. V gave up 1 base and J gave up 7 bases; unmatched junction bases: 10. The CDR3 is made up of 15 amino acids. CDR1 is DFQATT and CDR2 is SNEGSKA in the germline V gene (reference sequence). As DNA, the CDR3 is TGCAGTGCTAGAGTGGGTAGCGGGAGGTCGGGGGAGCAGTACTTC. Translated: CSARVGSGRSGEQYF.

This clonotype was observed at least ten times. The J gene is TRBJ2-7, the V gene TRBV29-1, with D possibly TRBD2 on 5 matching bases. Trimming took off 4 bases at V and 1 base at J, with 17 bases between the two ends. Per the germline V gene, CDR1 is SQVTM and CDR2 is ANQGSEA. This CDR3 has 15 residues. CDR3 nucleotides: TGCAGCGTTGGCTCTTGGAGAAGCGGTTCCTACGAGCAGTACTTC. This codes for CSVGSWRSGSYEQYF.

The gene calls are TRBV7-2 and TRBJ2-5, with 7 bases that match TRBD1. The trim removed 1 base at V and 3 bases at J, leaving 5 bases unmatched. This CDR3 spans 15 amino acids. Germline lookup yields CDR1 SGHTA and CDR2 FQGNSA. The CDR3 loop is CASSLVGTAKETQYF. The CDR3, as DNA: TGTGCCAGCAGCTTAGTTGGGACAGCAAAAGAGACCCAGTACTTC.

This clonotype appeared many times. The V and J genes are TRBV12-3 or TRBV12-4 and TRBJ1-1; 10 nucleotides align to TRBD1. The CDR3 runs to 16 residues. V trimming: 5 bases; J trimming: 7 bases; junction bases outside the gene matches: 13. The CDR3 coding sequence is TGTGCCAGCAGTCCTCGGACAGGGGGTAAAAGAGGTGAAGCTTTCTTT. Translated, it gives CASSPRTGGKRGEAFF.

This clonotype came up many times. In DNA form, the CDR3 reads TGTGCCAGCAGTTACGAGAGCGGGAGGGCCCGGGAGACCCAGTACTTC. Translation: CASSYESGRARETQYF. The genes are TRBV6-5 and TRBJ2-5; 10 nucleotides match TRBD2. Germline V gene data show CDR1 as MNHEY and CDR2 as SVGAGI. The CDR3 totals 16 residues. Trimming cost V 2 bases and J 5 bases; bases outside gene matches: 8.

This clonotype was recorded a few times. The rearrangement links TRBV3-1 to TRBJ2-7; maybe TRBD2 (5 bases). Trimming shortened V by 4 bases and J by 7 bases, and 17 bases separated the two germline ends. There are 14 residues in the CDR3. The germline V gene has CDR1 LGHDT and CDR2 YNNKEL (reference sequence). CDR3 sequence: CASSLSEGLGEQYF. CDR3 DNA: TGTGCCAGCAGCCTCTCAGAGGGCCTCGGGGAGCAGTACTTC.

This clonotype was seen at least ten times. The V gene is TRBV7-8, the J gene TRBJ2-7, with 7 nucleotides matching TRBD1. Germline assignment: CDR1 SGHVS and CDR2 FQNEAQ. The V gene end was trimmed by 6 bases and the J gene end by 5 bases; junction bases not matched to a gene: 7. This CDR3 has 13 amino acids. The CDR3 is CASRNRGMHEQYF. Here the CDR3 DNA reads TGTGCCAGCAGAAACAGGGGAATGCACGAGCAGTACTTC.

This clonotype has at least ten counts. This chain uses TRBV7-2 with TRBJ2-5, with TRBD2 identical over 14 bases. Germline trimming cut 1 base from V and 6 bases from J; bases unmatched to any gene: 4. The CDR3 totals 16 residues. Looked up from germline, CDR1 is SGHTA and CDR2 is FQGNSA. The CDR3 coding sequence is TGTGCCAGCAGCTTAGAGACTAGCGGGAGGGGAAAGACCCAGTACTTC. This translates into CASSLETSGRGKTQYF. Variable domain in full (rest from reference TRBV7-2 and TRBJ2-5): GAGVSQSPSNKVTEKGKDVELRCDPISGHTALYWYRQSLGQGLEFLIYFQGNSAPDKSGLPSDRFSAERTGGSVSTLTIQRTQQEDSAVYLCASSLETSGRGKTQYFGPGTRLLVL.

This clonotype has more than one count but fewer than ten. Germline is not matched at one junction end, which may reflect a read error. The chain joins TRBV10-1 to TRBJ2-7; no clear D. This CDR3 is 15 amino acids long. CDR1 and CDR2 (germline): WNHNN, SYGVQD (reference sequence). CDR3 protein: CTSSYSSGGRGLQYF. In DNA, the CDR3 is TGCACCAGCAGTTACTCCTCGGGTGGCAGAGGTTTGCAGTACTTC.

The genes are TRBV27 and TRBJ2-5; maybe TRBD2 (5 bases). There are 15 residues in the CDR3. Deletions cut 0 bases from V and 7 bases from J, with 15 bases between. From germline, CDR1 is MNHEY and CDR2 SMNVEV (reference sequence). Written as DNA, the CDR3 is TGTGCCAGCAGTTTATCGAGTGGGGTCCGGGGGACCCAGTACTTC. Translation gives CASSLSSGVRGTQYF.